This TCR beta chain was recorded in a study of T cell responses to AZD1222 COVID-19 vaccine. Looked up from germline, CDR1 is SQVTM and CDR2 is ANQGSEA. The length of the CDR3 is 13 residues. Trimming took 8 bases from V and 7 from J, leaving 18 bases between them. Clones were sequenced by immunoSEQ multiplex PCR, and TCRdb holds only the in-frame ones, with some missing. Of roughly 180,000 clones in the sample, just over 90% are singletons; the top ten hold approximately 1.2%. The sequencing used peripheral blood, collected 28 days after the second AZD1222 dose. The clonotype comes from an adult who received the AZD1222 COVID-19 vaccine. This rearrangement joins TRBV29-1 to TRBJ1-5, with D maybe TRBD1 (6 bases). CDR3 bases: TGCAGCTTTATTCAGGGGCAGGGGCAGCCCCAGCATTTT. This encodes CSFIQGQGQPQHF.